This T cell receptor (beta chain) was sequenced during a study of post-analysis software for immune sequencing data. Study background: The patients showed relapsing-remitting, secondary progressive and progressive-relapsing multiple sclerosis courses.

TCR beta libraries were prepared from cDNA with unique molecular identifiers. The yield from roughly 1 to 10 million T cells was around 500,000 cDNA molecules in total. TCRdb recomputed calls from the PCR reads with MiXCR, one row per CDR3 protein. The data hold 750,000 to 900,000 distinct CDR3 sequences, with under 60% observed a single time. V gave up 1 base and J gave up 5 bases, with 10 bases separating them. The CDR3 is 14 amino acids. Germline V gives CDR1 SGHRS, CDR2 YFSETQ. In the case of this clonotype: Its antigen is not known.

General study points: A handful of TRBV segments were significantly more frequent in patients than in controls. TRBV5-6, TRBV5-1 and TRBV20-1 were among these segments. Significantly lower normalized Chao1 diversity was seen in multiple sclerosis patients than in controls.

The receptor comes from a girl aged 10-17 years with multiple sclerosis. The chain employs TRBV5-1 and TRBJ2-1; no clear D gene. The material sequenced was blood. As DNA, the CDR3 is TGCGCCAGCAGCTTGAAGTCTGGGAACAATGAGCAGTTCTTC. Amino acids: CASSLKSGNNEQFF.